The 15 T cell receptor beta chains below were found in one sample sequenced in a study of T cell responses to AZD1222 COVID-19 vaccine. Measured with immunoSEQ multiplex PCR; TCRdb has only the in-frame clones, and not every one. The profile shows approximately 120,000 clones, about 79% of them singletons. Sequencing used peripheral blood, obtained 28 days after the second AZD1222 dose. The receptors here all came from an adult who received the AZD1222 COVID-19 vaccine.

V and J are TRBV10-1 and TRBJ2-1; TRBD1 aligns across 7 bases. The CDR3 contains 15 residues. J gave up 6 bases and V 4 bases, and 9 bases lay outside the gene matches. Germline V gene lookup returns CDR1 WNHNN and CDR2 SYGVQD (reference sequence). CDR3 residues: CASSGGRQGRNEQFF. In DNA form, the CDR3 reads TGCGCCAGCAGTGGTGGGAGACAGGGCCGCAATGAGCAGTTCTTC.

The chain carries TRBV18 and TRBJ1-2, with 10 nucleotides matching TRBD1. Germline trimming cut 5 bases from V and 6 bases from J; bases unmatched to any gene: 6. Germline CDR1 and CDR2: KGHSH and LQKENI. There are 14 residues in the CDR3. The CDR3 bases are TGTGCCAGCTCAAACCGGGACAGGGGAGATGGCTACACCTTC. Protein: CASSNRDRGDGYTF.

The rearrangement links TRBV5-1 to TRBJ2-1; D is unresolved. Deletions cut 4 bases from V and 10 bases from J, with 9 bases between. Germline values: CDR1 SGHRS, CDR2 YFSETQ. This CDR3 spans 11 amino acids. The CDR3 sequence is CASSDQREQFF. The CDR3 nucleotides are TGCGCCAGCAGCGACCAGAGAGAGCAGTTCTTC.

This rearrangement joins TRBV6-5 to TRBJ1-5; D uncertain. The CDR3 runs 14 residues. Germline V gene data show CDR1 as MNHEY and CDR2 as SVGAGI. The V end was cut by 8 bases, the J end by 0 bases, with 11 bases between. Written as DNA, the CDR3 is TGTGCCAGCGAGCCCCAGCATAGCAATCAGCCCCAGCATTTT. Protein: CASEPQHSNQPQHF.

J is TRBJ2-3 and V is TRBV6-4; D is possibly TRBD2 (6 bases). CDR1 and CDR2 (germline): MRHNA, SNTAGT. Trimming removed 5 bases at V and 3 bases at J, with 15 bases between. This CDR3 has 15 residues. CDR3 bases: TGTGCCAGCAGTACTGGACTGGCGGGGACAGATACGCAGTATTTT. This codes for CASSTGLAGTDTQYF.

This rearrangement joins TRBV4-1 to TRBJ2-7; 9 nucleotides line up with TRBD1. Germline CDR1 and CDR2: MGHRA and YSYEKL. The CDR3 has 15 residues. The V segment lost 4 bases and the J segment 4 bases; nucleotides outside the gene matches: 8. CDR3 DNA: TGCGCCAGCAGCCCCTTCGGACAGGGGATATACGAGCAGTACTTC. Amino acids: CASSPFGQGIYEQYF.

The V call is TRBV19, the J call TRBJ1-2; 9 bases are shared with TRBD1. Germline values: CDR1 LNHDA, CDR2 SQIVND (reference sequence). Trimming cost V 6 bases and J 8 bases; bases outside gene matches: 4. The CDR3 length is 12 residues. The CDR3 sequence is CASRRTGDGYTF. The DNA of the CDR3 is TGTGCCAGTAGGAGGACAGGGGACGGCTACACCTTC.

The chain joins TRBV6-6 to TRBJ1-1; unclear D gene. V lost 5 bases and J 7 bases, leaving 17 bases between the germline ends. The CDR3 runs 14 residues. Germline assignment: CDR1 MNHNY and CDR2 SVGAGI (reference sequence). The CDR3 nucleotides read TGTGCCAGCAGTGCTGTAGAGATGGGCTATGAAGCTTTCTTT. Protein product: CASSAVEMGYEAFF.

The chain uses TRBV18 and TRBJ1-1; possibly TRBD1 for D (5 bases). There are 14 residues in the CDR3. In germline, CDR1 is KGHSH, CDR2 LQKENI. V was clipped by 4 bases and J by 3 bases, with 12 bases between them. As DNA, the CDR3 is TGTGCCAGCTCACACCCGGGACCATACACTGAAGCTTTCTTT. Translated, it gives CASSHPGPYTEAFF.

The CDR3 reads CSVAQGYYGYTF. Written as DNA, the CDR3 is TGCAGCGTTGCTCAGGGGTACTATGGCTACACCTTC. V usage is TRBV29-1 and J usage is TRBJ1-2, with D possibly matching TRBD1 (6 bases). The V gene's germline CDR1 is SQVTM and CDR2 ANQGSEA. The ends were cut back, 4 bases at V and 3 bases at J, with 9 bases in the middle. The length of the CDR3 is 12 residues.

V gene TRBV6-2 or TRBV6-3 combines with J gene TRBJ2-7; tentatively, D is TRBD2 (6 bases). From germline, CDR1 is MNHEY and CDR2 SVGEGT. The length of the CDR3 is 15 residues. The V and J ends lost 5 bases and 2 bases respectively, with 16 bases between them. CDR3 in DNA: TGTGCCAGCAGTACTAACTTAGCGGTCCCCTACGAGCAGTACTTC. Its protein product is CASSTNLAVPYEQYF.

The CDR3 sequence: CASSLLGPRNTEAFF. The CDR3 nucleotides are TGTGCCAGCAGCTTGTTGGGTCCGAGGAACACTGAAGCTTTCTTT. This rearrangement joins TRBV5-5 to TRBJ1-1; the D is unclear. This CDR3 contains 15 residues. Germline CDR1 is SGHKS and CDR2 is YYEKEE (reference sequence). The V end was cut by 1 base, the J end by 1 base, with 11 bases between.

The chain uses TRBV6-4 and TRBJ2-3; 8 nucleotides line up with TRBD1. The CDR3 totals 14 residues. Germline V gene lookup returns CDR1 MRHNA and CDR2 SNTAGT. V gave up 4 bases and J gave up 6 bases; unmatched junction bases: 6. The CDR3 is CASSGTGLPDTQYF. CDR3 bases: TGTGCCAGCAGTGGGACAGGGCTCCCGGATACGCAGTATTTT.

This clone was seen a few times. This sequence joins TRBV3-1 (or the pseudogene TRBV3-2) and TRBJ1-1; 8 nucleotides line up with TRBD1. CDR1 is LGHDT, CDR2 YNNKEL, per germline (reference sequence). V was clipped by 4 bases and J by 4 bases; unmatched bases: 5. The CDR3 is 14 residues long. CDR3 nucleotide sequence: TGTGCCAGCAGCCCCGGACAGGGTACCACTGAAGCTTTCTTT. This codes for CASSPGQGTTEAFF.

This clone appeared a few times. This chain joins TRBV7-9 and TRBJ1-6; tentatively, D is TRBD1 (5 bases). The length of the CDR3 is 14 residues. V shed 1 base and J shed 9 bases, with 10 bases lying between them. Germline lookup yields CDR1 SEHNR and CDR2 FQNEAQ (reference sequence). DNA for the CDR3: TGTGCCAGCAGCTTAGAGGGGTTAGGTTCACCCCTCCACTTT. It translates to CASSLEGLGSPLHF.